These T cell receptor beta chains were read from a single sample in a study of CD8 T cells in Susac syndrome. TCRdb independently ran MiXCR on the immunoSEQ multiplex PCR reads; one entry per CDR3 protein. In the table there are some 450,000 distinct CDR3 sequences, more than 70% of which are singletons. The sample consisted of CD8+ T cells from PBMCs. The receptor set was obtained from a human donor with multiple sclerosis. CDR3s include the opening cysteine and the closing phenylalanine or tryptophan. D genes are given only for firm matches. Some rows mark clone size as missing; the rest say once, few, many or name a class of expanded clone.

v_gene: TRBV20-1; d_gene: TRBD1; j_gene: TRBJ2-4; abundance: NA; CDR3nt: TGCAGTCTCCGACGCCGGGACAGACCAGTAGGCATTCAGTACTTC; CDR3aa: CSLRRRDRPVGIQYF
v_gene: TRBV4-1; d_gene: NA; j_gene: TRBJ1-1; abundance: NA; CDR3nt: TGCGCCAGCAGCCAAGAAGGGTTTGGGAACACTGAAGCTTTCTTT; CDR3aa: CASSQEGFGNTEAFF
v_gene: TRBV27; d_gene: TRBD1; j_gene: TRBJ2-1; abundance: NA; CDR3nt: TGTGCCAGCAGAGACTACAGGGGCACCTACAATGAGCAGTTCTTC; CDR3aa: CASRDYRGTYNEQFF
v_gene: TRBV13; d_gene: NA; j_gene: TRBJ2-7; abundance: NA; CDR3nt: TGTGCCAGCAGCTTAGGCCAGGGGGGTGGGGCCTACGAGCAGTACTTC; CDR3aa: CASSLGQGGGAYEQYF
v_gene: TRBV5-1; d_gene: NA; j_gene: TRBJ1-1; abundance: once; CDR3nt: TGCGCCAGCAGCTTGGATTGGAGCACTGAAGCTTTCTTT; CDR3aa: CASSLDWSTEAFF
v_gene: TRBV30; d_gene: NA; j_gene: TRBJ2-7; abundance: NA; CDR3nt: TGTGCCTGGAGTGTACCGGGGATCCCCTGCGAGCAGTACTTC; CDR3aa: CAWSVPGIPCEQYF
v_gene: TRBV18; d_gene: TRBD2; j_gene: TRBJ2-5; abundance: NA; CDR3nt: TGTGCCAGCTCACCAGAAGGTGCAGTAGCGGGGGTAGAGACCCAGTACTTC; CDR3aa: CASSPEGAVAGVETQYF
v_gene: TRBV7-9; d_gene: TRBD2; j_gene: TRBJ2-1; abundance: NA; CDR3nt: TGTGCCAGCAGCTCTTCAGCGGGAGGGCCGGTAGGACACAATGAGCAGTTCTTC; CDR3aa: CASSSSAGGPVGHNEQFF
v_gene: TRBV5-5; d_gene: TRBD2; j_gene: TRBJ2-4; abundance: NA; CDR3nt: TGTGCCAGCAGCAGCGCGGGGGTCCCAAGCGACATTCAGTACTTC; CDR3aa: CASSSAGVPSDIQYF
v_gene: TRBV27; d_gene: NA; j_gene: TRBJ2-3; abundance: NA; CDR3nt: TGTGCCAGCAACCCCCTCGCCCGGGTTGTGTTCCCCACAGATACGCAGTATTTT; CDR3aa: CASNPLARVVFPTDTQYF
v_gene: TRBV27; d_gene: NA; j_gene: TRBJ2-7; abundance: NA; CDR3nt: TGTGCCAGCAGTTCATACCGGGACGACTACGAGCAGTACTTC; CDR3aa: CASSSYRDDYEQYF
v_gene: TRBV19; d_gene: TRBD1; j_gene: TRBJ1-2; abundance: NA; CDR3nt: TGTGCCAGTAGTTCTCAGGGACAGGCGTTAGAGGGCTACACCTTC; CDR3aa: CASSSQGQALEGYTF
v_gene: TRBV4-1; d_gene: NA; j_gene: TRBJ1-1; abundance: NA; CDR3nt: TGCGCCAGCAGCCAAGATCCAACGGGCTCTGAAGCTTTCTTT; CDR3aa: CASSQDPTGSEAFF
v_gene: TRBV12-5; d_gene: NA; j_gene: TRBJ2-2; abundance: NA; CDR3nt: TGTGCTAGTGGTTTGGCCCCGACAGGATCGAGCGGGGAGCTGTTTTTT; CDR3aa: CASGLAPTGSSGELFF
v_gene: TRBV4-1; d_gene: NA; j_gene: TRBJ2-7; abundance: NA; CDR3nt: TGCGCCAGCAGCCAAGAATTGGGCAGGGACAACGAGCAGTACTTC; CDR3aa: CASSQELGRDNEQYF
v_gene: TRBV27; d_gene: NA; j_gene: TRBJ1-3; abundance: NA; CDR3nt: TGTGCCGTCGGTTCAGGGACTGGAAACACCATATATTTT; CDR3aa: CAVGSGTGNTIYF
v_gene: TRBV5-1; d_gene: TRBD1; j_gene: TRBJ2-7; abundance: NA; CDR3nt: TGCGCCAGCAGTGAGTGGACAGGTCCCTACGAGCAGTACTTC; CDR3aa: CASSEWTGPYEQYF
v_gene: TRBV7-8; d_gene: NA; j_gene: TRBJ1-5; abundance: few; CDR3nt: TGTGCCAGCAGCTTAGGGCAGTCTAGCAATCAGCCCCAGCATTTT; CDR3aa: CASSLGQSSNQPQHF
v_gene: TRBV19; d_gene: TRBD1; j_gene: TRBJ2-2; abundance: NA; CDR3nt: TGTGCCAGCACAGGGGTCCCCGGGGAGCTGTTTTTT; CDR3aa: CASTGVPGELFF
v_gene: TRBV12-3/TRBV12-4; d_gene: NA; j_gene: TRBJ1-2; abundance: NA; CDR3nt: TGTGCCAGCAGTTTTTCCCAGGGCTATACCGGGACACCTAACTATGGCTACACCTTC; CDR3aa: CASSFSQGYTGTPNYGYTF
v_gene: TRBV4-1; d_gene: NA; j_gene: TRBJ2-7; abundance: NA; CDR3nt: TGCGCCAGCAGCCAAGTATTTTCGTTCCGGTACGAGCAGTACTTC; CDR3aa: CASSQVFSFRYEQYF
v_gene: TRBV4-1; d_gene: NA; j_gene: TRBJ1-1; abundance: NA; CDR3nt: TGCGCCAGCAGTCCTCAGAATAGAGGGACTGAAGCTTTCTTT; CDR3aa: CASSPQNRGTEAFF
v_gene: TRBV12-3/TRBV12-4; d_gene: NA; j_gene: TRBJ2-2; abundance: NA; CDR3nt: TGTGCCAGCAGTTATCAGGCCGGGGAGCTGTTTTTT; CDR3aa: CASSYQAGELFF
v_gene: TRBV20-1; d_gene: NA; j_gene: TRBJ2-3; abundance: NA; CDR3nt: TGCAGTGCACGGGACCTTGCTAGCACAGATACGCAGTATTTT; CDR3aa: CSARDLASTDTQYF
v_gene: TRBV19; d_gene: NA; j_gene: TRBJ2-7; abundance: NA; CDR3nt: TGTGCCAGTAGTACCCCGGGGTACGAGCAGTACTTC; CDR3aa: CASSTPGYEQYF
v_gene: TRBV6-6; d_gene: NA; j_gene: TRBJ1-1; abundance: NA; CDR3nt: TGTGCCAGCACCCCAAGAGAGGGGAACATGAACACTGAAGCTTTCTTT; CDR3aa: CASTPREGNMNTEAFF
v_gene: TRBV7-9; d_gene: NA; j_gene: TRBJ2-7; abundance: NA; CDR3nt: TGTGCCAGCAGCTCCGGCATTAACTACGAGCAGTACTTC; CDR3aa: CASSSGINYEQYF
v_gene: TRBV10-3; d_gene: TRBD1; j_gene: TRBJ1-2; abundance: NA; CDR3nt: TGTGCCATCAGTGTGACAGGGGGCTTTAGCTATGGCTACACCTTC; CDR3aa: CAISVTGGFSYGYTF
v_gene: TRBV28; d_gene: NA; j_gene: TRBJ2-7; abundance: NA; CDR3nt: TGTGCCAGCAGTTTTAACGCAGGGGACGAGCAGTACTTC; CDR3aa: CASSFNAGDEQYF
v_gene: TRBV4-2; d_gene: NA; j_gene: TRBJ2-3; abundance: NA; CDR3nt: TGTGCCAGCAGCCAAGAAGGCAGATATAGCACAGATACGCAGTATTTT; CDR3aa: CASSQEGRYSTDTQYF
v_gene: TRBV29-1; d_gene: TRBD1; j_gene: TRBJ2-5; abundance: NA; CDR3nt: TGCAGCGTTGAAAAGACAGGGGGTGGGGAGACCCAGTACTTC; CDR3aa: CSVEKTGGGETQYF
v_gene: TRBV20-1; d_gene: TRBD1; j_gene: TRBJ2-7; abundance: NA; CDR3nt: TGCAGTGCTGGGACAGGGTCCTACGAGCAGTACTTC; CDR3aa: CSAGTGSYEQYF
v_gene: TRBV19; d_gene: NA; j_gene: TRBJ1-5; abundance: NA; CDR3nt: TGTGCCAGTAGCCCGGAGGAGTTGACGCGCAATCAGCCCCAGCATTTT; CDR3aa: CASSPEELTRNQPQHF
v_gene: TRBV18; d_gene: NA; j_gene: TRBJ2-7; abundance: NA; CDR3nt: TGTGCCAGCTCACCACTAAGGGACGAGCAGTACTTC; CDR3aa: CASSPLRDEQYF
v_gene: TRBV27; d_gene: TRBD2; j_gene: TRBJ2-1; abundance: NA; CDR3nt: TGTGCCAGCACCCCAACCCCCCGACTAGCTCGCTACAATGAGCAGTTCTTC; CDR3aa: CASTPTPRLARYNEQFF
v_gene: TRBV12-3/TRBV12-4; d_gene: TRBD1; j_gene: TRBJ2-1; abundance: NA; CDR3nt: TGTGCCAGCAGGACGGACAGGGACAATGAGCAGTTCTTC; CDR3aa: CASRTDRDNEQFF
v_gene: TRBV2; d_gene: NA; j_gene: TRBJ2-3; abundance: NA; CDR3nt: TGTGCCAGCAGTGGGACAGATAGCCACACAGATACGCAGTATTTT; CDR3aa: CASSGTDSHTDTQYF
v_gene: TRBV11-2; d_gene: NA; j_gene: TRBJ1-4; abundance: NA; CDR3nt: TGTGCCAGCAGCTTAGATCGCCAAGGGACGGGAGCTTCAAATGAAAAACTGTTTTTT; CDR3aa: CASSLDRQGTGASNEKLFF
v_gene: TRBV2; d_gene: NA; j_gene: TRBJ2-3; abundance: once; CDR3nt: TGTGCCAGCACGTCCTGGGTACCAGATACGCAGTATTTT; CDR3aa: CASTSWVPDTQYF
v_gene: TRBV7-9; d_gene: TRBD1; j_gene: TRBJ1-2; abundance: NA; CDR3nt: TGTGCCAGCAGTCCGGGGGGACAGGGGGCTCAGGACGGCTACACCTTC; CDR3aa: CASSPGGQGAQDGYTF
v_gene: TRBV6-1; d_gene: NA; j_gene: TRBJ2-2; abundance: NA; CDR3nt: TGTGCCAGCAGTGGGATCCCGAACACCGGGGAGCTGTTTTTT; CDR3aa: CASSGIPNTGELFF
v_gene: TRBV19; d_gene: NA; j_gene: TRBJ2-7; abundance: NA; CDR3nt: TGTGCCAGTAGTATAGATCGAGGGGATACCTACGAGCAGTACTTC; CDR3aa: CASSIDRGDTYEQYF
v_gene: TRBV29-1; d_gene: TRBD1; j_gene: TRBJ1-1; abundance: NA; CDR3nt: TGCAGCGTGGACATACGACCGGGACAGATGAACACTGAAGCTTTCTTT; CDR3aa: CSVDIRPGQMNTEAFF
v_gene: TRBV6-5; d_gene: NA; j_gene: TRBJ2-7; abundance: NA; CDR3nt: TGTGCCAGCAGTTACTCGATCAACTCCGGCCCTAGCTCCTACGAGCAGTACTTC; CDR3aa: CASSYSINSGPSSYEQYF
v_gene: TRBV27; d_gene: NA; j_gene: TRBJ1-1; abundance: NA; CDR3nt: TGTGCCAGCAGGCCCGACAGCGTCGCCACTGAAGCTTTCTTT; CDR3aa: CASRPDSVATEAFF
v_gene: TRBV11-2; d_gene: NA; j_gene: TRBJ2-2; abundance: once; CDR3nt: TGTGCCAGCAGCCGCTGGCAGGCAACGAACACCGGGGAGCTGTTTTTT; CDR3aa: CASSRWQATNTGELFF
v_gene: TRBV24-1; d_gene: NA; j_gene: TRBJ2-3; abundance: NA; CDR3nt: TGTGCCACCAGTGACTCCACGGGCCTCAGAGATACGCAGTATTTT; CDR3aa: CATSDSTGLRDTQYF
v_gene: TRBV4-1; d_gene: TRBD1; j_gene: TRBJ2-7; abundance: NA; CDR3nt: TGCGCCAGCAGCCACGGACAGGAGGTCTACGAGCAGTACTTC; CDR3aa: CASSHGQEVYEQYF
v_gene: TRBV7-9; d_gene: NA; j_gene: TRBJ2-1; abundance: NA; CDR3nt: TGTGCCAGCAGCTTCGAAGCCAGCTCCTACAATGAGCAGTTCTTC; CDR3aa: CASSFEASSYNEQFF
v_gene: TRBV27; d_gene: NA; j_gene: TRBJ2-7; abundance: once; CDR3nt: TGTGCCAGCAGTTTAGTCGGCGAAGGTGTGGAGCAGTACTTC; CDR3aa: CASSLVGEGVEQYF
v_gene: TRBV24-1; d_gene: NA; j_gene: TRBJ2-2; abundance: NA; CDR3nt: TGTGCCACCAGCTCAGGGTCCGGGGAGCTGTTTTTT; CDR3aa: CATSSGSGELFF
v_gene: TRBV6-5; d_gene: NA; j_gene: TRBJ1-2; abundance: NA; CDR3nt: TGTGCCAGCAGTTACTCAGGGGCTCTTTTATATGGCTACACCTTC; CDR3aa: CASSYSGALLYGYTF
v_gene: TRBV4-1; d_gene: TRBD1; j_gene: TRBJ1-1; abundance: NA; CDR3nt: TGCGCCAGCAGCCAAGTTTCTGCAAGGGGGCGCGGGACTGAAGCTTTCTTT; CDR3aa: CASSQVSARGRGTEAFF
v_gene: TRBV29-1; d_gene: TRBD1; j_gene: TRBJ1-2; abundance: NA; CDR3nt: TGCAGCGGAAGGACAGGGATTGGCTACACCTTC; CDR3aa: CSGRTGIGYTF